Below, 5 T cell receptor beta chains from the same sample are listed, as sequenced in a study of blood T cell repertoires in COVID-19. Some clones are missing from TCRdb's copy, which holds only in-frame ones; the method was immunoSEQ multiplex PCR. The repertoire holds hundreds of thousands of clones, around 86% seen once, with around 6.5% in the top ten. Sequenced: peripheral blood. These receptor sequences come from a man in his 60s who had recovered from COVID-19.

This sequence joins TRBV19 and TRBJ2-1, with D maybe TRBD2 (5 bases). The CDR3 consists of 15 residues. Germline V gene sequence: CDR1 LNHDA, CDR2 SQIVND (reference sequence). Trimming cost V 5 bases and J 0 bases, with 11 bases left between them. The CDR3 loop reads CASSVTRDSYNEQFF. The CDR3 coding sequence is TGTGCCAGTAGTGTCACTAGAGACTCCTACAATGAGCAGTTCTTC.

This chain's CDR3 is CASSLSGGRNQPQHF. CDR3 coding DNA: TGTGCCAGCAGTTTATCGGGGGGGCGCAATCAGCCCCAGCATTTT. This rearrangement joins TRBV27 to TRBJ1-5; perhaps TRBD1 as D (6 bases). Germline V gives CDR1 MNHEY, CDR2 SMNVEV (reference sequence). Trimming cost V 0 bases and J 2 bases, with 8 bases left between them. The CDR3 is made up of 15 amino acids.

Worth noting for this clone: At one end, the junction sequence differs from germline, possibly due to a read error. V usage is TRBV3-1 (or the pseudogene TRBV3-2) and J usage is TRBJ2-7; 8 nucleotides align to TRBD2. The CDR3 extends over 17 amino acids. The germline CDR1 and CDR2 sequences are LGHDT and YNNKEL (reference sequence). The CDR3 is CASSRGGASGLSNEQYF. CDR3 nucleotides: TGTGCCAGCAGCCGGGGCGGGGCTAGCGGGCTCTCCAACGAGCAGTACTTC.

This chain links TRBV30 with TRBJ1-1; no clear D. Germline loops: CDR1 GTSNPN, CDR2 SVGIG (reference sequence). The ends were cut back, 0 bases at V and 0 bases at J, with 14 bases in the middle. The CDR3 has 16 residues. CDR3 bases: TGTGCCTGGAGTGTACGTACAGCAATTATGAACACTGAAGCTTTCTTT. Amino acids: CAWSVRTAIMNTEAFF.

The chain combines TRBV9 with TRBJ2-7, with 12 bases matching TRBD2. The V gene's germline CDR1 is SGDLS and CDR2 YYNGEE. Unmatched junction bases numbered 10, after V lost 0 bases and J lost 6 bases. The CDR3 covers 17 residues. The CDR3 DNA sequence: TGTGCCAGCAGCGTAGAAGGGACTAGCGGGCCCGGGGGCGAGCAGTACTTC. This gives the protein CASSVEGTSGPGGEQYF.